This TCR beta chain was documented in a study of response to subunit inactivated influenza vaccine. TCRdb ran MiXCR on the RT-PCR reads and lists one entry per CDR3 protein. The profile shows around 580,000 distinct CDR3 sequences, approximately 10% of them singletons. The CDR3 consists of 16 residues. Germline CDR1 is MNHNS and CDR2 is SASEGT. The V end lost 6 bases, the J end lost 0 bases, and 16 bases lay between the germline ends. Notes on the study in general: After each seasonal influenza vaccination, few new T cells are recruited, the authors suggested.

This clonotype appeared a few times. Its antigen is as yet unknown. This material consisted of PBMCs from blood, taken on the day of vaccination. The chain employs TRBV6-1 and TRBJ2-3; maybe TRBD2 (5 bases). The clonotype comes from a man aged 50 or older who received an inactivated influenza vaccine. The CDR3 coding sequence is TGTGCCAGCAGGAAAGAGGGTGCGGAAAGCACAGATACGCAGTATTTT. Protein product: CASRKEGAESTDTQYF.